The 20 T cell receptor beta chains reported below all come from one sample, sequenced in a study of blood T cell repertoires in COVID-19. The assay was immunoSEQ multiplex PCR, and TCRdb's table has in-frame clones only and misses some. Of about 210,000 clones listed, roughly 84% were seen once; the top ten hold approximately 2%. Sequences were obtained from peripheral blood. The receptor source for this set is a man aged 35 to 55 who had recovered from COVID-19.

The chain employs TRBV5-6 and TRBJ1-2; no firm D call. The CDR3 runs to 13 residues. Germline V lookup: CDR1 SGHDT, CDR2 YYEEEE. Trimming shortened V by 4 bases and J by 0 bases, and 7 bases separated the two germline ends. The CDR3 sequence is CASSSGSNYGYTF. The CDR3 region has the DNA TGTGCCAGCAGCAGCGGGTCTAACTATGGCTACACCTTC.

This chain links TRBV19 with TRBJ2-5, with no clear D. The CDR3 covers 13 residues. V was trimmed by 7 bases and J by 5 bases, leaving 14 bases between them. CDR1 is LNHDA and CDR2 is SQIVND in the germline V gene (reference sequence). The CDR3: CASKTPVGETQYF. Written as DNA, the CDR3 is TGTGCCAGTAAGACCCCCGTCGGGGAGACCCAGTACTTC.

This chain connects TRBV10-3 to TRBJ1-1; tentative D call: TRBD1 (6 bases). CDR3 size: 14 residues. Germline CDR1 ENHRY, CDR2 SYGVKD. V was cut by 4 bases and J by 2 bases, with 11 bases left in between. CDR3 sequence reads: CAISVRQVNTEAFF. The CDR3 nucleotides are TGTGCCATCAGTGTCAGACAGGTTAACACTGAAGCTTTCTTT.

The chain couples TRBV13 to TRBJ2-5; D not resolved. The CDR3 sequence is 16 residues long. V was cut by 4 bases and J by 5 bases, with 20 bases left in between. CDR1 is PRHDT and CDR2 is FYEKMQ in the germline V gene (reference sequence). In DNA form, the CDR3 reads TGTGCCAGCAGCTCCCTCGACTCCTCAACCTGGGAGACCCAGTACTTC. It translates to CASSSLDSSTWETQYF.

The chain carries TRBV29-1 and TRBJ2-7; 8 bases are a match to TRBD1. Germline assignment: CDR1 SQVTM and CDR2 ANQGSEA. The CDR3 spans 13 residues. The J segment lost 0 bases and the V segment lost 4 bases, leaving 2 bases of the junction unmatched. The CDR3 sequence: CSVGGTGSYEQYF. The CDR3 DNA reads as TGCAGCGTTGGGGGGACAGGCTCCTACGAGCAGTACTTC.

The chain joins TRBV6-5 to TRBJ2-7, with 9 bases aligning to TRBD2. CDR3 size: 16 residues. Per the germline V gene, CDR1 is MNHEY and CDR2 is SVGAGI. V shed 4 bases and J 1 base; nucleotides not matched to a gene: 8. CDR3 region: CASSSRRGGKSYEQYF. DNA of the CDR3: TGTGCCAGCAGTTCGCGGCGGGGGGGTAAATCCTACGAGCAGTACTTC.

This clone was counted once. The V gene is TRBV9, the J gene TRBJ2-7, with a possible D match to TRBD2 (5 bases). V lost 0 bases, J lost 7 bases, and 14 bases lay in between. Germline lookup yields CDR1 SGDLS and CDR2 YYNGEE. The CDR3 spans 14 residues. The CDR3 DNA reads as TGTGCCAGCAGCGTAGAGGGCAGGCGAGGGGAGCAGTACTTC. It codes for CASSVEGRRGEQYF.

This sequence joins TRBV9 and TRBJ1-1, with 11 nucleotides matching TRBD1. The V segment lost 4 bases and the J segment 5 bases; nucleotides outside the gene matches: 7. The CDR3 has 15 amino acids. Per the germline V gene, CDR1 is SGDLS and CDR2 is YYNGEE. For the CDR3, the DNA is TGTGCCAGCAGCCCCCGGGACAGGGGGGGTACTGAAGCTTTCTTT. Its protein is CASSPRDRGGTEAFF.

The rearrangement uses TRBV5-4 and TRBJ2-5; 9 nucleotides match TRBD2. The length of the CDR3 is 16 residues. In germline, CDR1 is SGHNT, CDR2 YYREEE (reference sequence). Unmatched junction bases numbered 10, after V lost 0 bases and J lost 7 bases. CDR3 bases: TGTGCCAGCAGCTTGGGGACTAGCGCAAAGGGGGGGACCCAGTACTTC. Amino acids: CASSLGTSAKGGTQYF.

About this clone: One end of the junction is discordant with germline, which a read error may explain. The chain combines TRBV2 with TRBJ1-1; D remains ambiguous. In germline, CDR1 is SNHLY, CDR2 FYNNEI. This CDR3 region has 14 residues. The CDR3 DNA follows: TGTGCCAGCAATGAATTTGCGATGAACACTGAAGCTTTCTTT. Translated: CASNEFAMNTEAFF. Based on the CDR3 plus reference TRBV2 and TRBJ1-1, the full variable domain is EPEVTQTPSHQVTQMGQEVILRCVPISNHLYFYWYRQILGQKVEFLVSFYNNEISEKSEIFDDQFSVERPDGSNFTLKIRSTKLEDSAMYFCASNEFAMNTEAFFGQGTRLTVV.

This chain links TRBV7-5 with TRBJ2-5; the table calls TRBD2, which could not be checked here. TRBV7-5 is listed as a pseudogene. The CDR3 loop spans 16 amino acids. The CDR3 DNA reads TGTGCCAGAAGAAGCTTAAGTCTGGTTGTTCAAGAGACCCAGTACTTC. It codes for CARRSLSLVVQETQYF.

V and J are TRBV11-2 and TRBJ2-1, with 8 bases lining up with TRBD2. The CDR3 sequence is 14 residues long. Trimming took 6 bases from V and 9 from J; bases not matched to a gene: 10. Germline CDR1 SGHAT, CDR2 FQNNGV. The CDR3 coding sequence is TGTGCCAGCAGACCGAGCGGGAGAACTAGTGAGCAGTTCTTC. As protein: CASRPSGRTSEQFF.

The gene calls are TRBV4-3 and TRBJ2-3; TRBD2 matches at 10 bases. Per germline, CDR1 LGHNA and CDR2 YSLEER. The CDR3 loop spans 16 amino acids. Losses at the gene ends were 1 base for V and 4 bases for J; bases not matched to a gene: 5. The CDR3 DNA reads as TGCGCCAGCAGCCAAGTTTTAGCGGGGGGAGCAGATACGCAGTATTTT. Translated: CASSQVLAGGADTQYF.

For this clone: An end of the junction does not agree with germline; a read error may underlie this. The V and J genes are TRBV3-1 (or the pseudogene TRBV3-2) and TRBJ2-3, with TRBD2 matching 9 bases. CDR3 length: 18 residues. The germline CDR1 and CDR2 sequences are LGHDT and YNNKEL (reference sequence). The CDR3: CASSPARVLSGSIDTQYF. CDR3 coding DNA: TGTGCCAGCAGCCCCGCCCGTGTACTTAGCGGGAGCATAGATACGCAGTATTTT.

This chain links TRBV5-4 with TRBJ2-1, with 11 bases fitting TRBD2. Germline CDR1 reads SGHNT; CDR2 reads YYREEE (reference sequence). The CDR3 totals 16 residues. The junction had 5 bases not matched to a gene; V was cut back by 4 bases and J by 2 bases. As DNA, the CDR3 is TGTGCCAGCAGCACAACGACTAGCGGGACCTACAATGAGCAGTTCTTC. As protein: CASSTTTSGTYNEQFF. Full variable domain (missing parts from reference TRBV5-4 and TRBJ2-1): ETGVTQSPTHLIKTRGQQVTLRCSSQSGHNTVSWYQQALGQGPQFIFQYYREEENGRGNFPPRFSGLQFPNYSSELNVNALELDDSALYLCASSTTTSGTYNEQFFGPGTRLTVL.

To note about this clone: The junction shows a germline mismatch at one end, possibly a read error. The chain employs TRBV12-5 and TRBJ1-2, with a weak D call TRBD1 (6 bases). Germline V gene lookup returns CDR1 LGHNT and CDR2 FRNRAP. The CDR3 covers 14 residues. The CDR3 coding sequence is TGTGCCAGTGGTTCAACGGGACACTACTATGGCTACACCTTC. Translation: CASGSTGHYYGYTF.

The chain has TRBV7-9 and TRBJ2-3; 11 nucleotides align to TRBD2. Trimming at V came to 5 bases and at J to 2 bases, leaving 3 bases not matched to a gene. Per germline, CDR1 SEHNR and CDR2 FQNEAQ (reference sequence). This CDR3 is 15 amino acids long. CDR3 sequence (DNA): TGTGCCAGCAGCCAGACTAGCGGGAACACAGATACGCAGTATTTT. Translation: CASSQTSGNTDTQYF.

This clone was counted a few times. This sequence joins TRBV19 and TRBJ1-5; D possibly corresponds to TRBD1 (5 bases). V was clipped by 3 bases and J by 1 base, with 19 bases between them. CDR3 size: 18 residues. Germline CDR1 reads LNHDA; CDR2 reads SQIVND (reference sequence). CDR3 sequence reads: CASSIQPPGVYSNQPQHF. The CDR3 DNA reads TGTGCCAGTAGTATCCAACCCCCGGGGGTCTACAGCAATCAGCCCCAGCATTTT.

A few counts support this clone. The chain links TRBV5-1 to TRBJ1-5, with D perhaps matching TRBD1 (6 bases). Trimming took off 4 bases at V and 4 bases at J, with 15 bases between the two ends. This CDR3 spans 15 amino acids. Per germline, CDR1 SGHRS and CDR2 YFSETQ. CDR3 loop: CASSPRQGRNQPQHF. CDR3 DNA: TGCGCCAGCAGCCCCCGGCAGGGGAGAAATCAGCCCCAGCATTTT.

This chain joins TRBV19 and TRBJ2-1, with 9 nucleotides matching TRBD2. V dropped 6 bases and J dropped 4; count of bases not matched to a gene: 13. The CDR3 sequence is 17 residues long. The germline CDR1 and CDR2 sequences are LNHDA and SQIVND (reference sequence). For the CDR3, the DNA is TGTGCCAGTAGAACTACCGGGACTAGCTCTTATTACAATGAGCAGTTCTTC. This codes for CASRTTGTSSYYNEQFF.